These 4 T cell receptor beta chains were sequenced from one sample in a study of cytomegalovirus exposure and HLA in healthy donors. PCR involved 60 Vbeta and 13 Jbeta primers. Here immunoSEQ multiplex PCR was the method, and the copy in TCRdb shows in-frame clones only, minus some. Of some 130,000 clones in the sample, around 83% were seen once. The specimen was PBMCs. The origin of the receptors is a girl aged 2-10 years in good health and CMV-seronegative.

The gene calls are TRBV10-3 and TRBJ2-3; D unclear. This CDR3 contains 14 residues. V shed 7 bases and J shed 1 base, with 12 bases lying between them. The germline V gene encodes CDR1 ENHRY and CDR2 SYGVKD. The CDR3 DNA reads TGTGCCATCAAGGCGATAGCAGGCACAGATACGCAGTATTTT. Translating it yields CAIKAIAGTDTQYF.

Here the CDR3 reads CSAPGAEAFF. CDR3 nucleotides: TGCAGTGCCCCTGGAGCTGAAGCTTTCTTT. V usage is TRBV20-1 and J usage is TRBJ1-1; D is unclear. Trimming cost V 6 bases and J 6 bases, with 8 bases left between them. Germline V gives CDR1 DFQATT, CDR2 SNEGSKA (reference sequence). The CDR3 totals 10 residues.

This sequence joins TRBV19 and TRBJ2-7, with D perhaps matching TRBD2 (6 bases). CDR1 and CDR2 (germline): LNHDA, SQIVND (reference sequence). The ends were cut back, 5 bases at V and 3 bases at J, with 14 bases in the middle. This CDR3 is 14 amino acids long. The CDR3 DNA follows: TGTGCCAGTAGTGAGAGGGGACTCTACTACGAGCAGTACTTC. Residues: CASSERGLYYEQYF.

This rearrangement joins TRBV10-1 to TRBJ2-1; D unclear. CDR1 and CDR2 (germline): WNHNN, SYGVQD (reference sequence). Trimming removed 2 bases from V and 2 bases from J, with 4 bases in between. CDR3 length: 13 residues. The CDR3 region has the DNA TGCGCCAGCAGTGAGACAGCCTACAATGAGCAGTTCTTC. Amino acid sequence: CASSETAYNEQFF.